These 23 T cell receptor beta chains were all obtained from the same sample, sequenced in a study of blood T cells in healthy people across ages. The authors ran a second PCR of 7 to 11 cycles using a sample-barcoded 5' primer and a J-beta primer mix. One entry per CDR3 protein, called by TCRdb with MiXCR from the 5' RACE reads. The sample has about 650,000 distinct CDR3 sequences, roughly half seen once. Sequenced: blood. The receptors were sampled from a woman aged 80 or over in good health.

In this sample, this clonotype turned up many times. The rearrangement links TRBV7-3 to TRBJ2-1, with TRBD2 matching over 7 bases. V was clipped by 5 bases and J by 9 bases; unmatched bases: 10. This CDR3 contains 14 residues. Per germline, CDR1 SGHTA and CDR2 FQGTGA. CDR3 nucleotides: TGTGCCAGCAGCCGACTAGCTATCTTCGGTGAGCAGTTCTTC. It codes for CASSRLAIFGEQFF.

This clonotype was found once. CDR3 DNA: TGTGCCAGCAGTGACCACAGGGGGGGGGTGAACACTGAAGCTTTCTTT. This translates into CASSDHRGGVNTEAFF. This sequence joins TRBV27 and TRBJ1-1, with 8 nucleotides matching TRBD1. The length of the CDR3 is 16 residues. Trimming at V came to 5 bases and at J to 0 bases, leaving 8 bases not matched to a gene. Germline V gives CDR1 MNHEY, CDR2 SMNVEV (reference sequence).

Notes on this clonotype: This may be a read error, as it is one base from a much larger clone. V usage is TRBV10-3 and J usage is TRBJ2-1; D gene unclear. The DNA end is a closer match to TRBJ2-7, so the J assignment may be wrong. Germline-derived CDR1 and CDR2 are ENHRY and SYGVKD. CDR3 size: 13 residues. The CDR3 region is CAARSSSYNEQYF. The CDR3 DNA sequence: TGTGCCGCCAGGTCCAGCTCCTACAATGAGCAGTACTTC.

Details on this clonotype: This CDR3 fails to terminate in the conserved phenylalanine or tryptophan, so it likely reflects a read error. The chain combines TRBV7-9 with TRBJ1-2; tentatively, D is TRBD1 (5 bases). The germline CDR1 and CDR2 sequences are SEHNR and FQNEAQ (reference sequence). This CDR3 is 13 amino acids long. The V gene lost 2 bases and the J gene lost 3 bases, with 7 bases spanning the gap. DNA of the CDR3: TGTGCCAGCAGCTTAACGGGGGACTATGGCTACACCCTC. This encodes CASSLTGDYGYTL.

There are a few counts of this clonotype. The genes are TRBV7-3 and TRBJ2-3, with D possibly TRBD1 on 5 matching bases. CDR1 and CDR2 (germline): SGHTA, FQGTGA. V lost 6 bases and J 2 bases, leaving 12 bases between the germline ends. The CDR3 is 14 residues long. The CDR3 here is CASRVAGNTDTQYF. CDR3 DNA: TGTGCCAGCAGAGTAGCAGGGAACACAGATACGCAGTATTTT.

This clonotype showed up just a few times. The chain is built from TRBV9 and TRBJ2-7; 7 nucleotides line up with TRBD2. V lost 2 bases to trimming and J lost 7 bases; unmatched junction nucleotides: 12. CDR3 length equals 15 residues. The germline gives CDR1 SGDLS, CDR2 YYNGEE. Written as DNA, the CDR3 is TGTGCCAGCAGCGTGAGGCGGGAGCCTTACAATGAGCAGTACTTC. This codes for CASSVRREPYNEQYF.

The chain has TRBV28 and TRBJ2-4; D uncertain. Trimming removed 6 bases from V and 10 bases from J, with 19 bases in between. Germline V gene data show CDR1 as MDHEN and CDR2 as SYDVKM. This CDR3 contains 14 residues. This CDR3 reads CASSTAGPGRIQYF. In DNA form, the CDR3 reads TGTGCCAGCAGCACAGCTGGGCCTGGTAGAATTCAGTACTTC.

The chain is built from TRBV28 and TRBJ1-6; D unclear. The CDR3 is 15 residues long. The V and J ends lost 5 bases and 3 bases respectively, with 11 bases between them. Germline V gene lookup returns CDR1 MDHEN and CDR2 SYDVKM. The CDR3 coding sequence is TGTGCCAGCAGTCCCCTGAACCTCTATAATTCACCCCTCCACTTT. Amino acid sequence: CASSPLNLYNSPLHF.

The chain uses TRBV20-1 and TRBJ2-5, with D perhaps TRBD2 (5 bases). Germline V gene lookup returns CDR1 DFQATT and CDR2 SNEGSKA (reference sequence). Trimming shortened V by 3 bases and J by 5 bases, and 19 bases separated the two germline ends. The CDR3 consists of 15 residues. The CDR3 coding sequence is TGCAGTGCTAGTGGGCGGGCGGGCACTGCGGAGACCCAGTACTTC. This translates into CSASGRAGTAETQYF.

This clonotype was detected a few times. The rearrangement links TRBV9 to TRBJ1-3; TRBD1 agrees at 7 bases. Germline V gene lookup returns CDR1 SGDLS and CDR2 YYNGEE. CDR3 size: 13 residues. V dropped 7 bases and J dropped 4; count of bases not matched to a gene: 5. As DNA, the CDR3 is TGTGCCAGCGGACAGGCGAGGGGAAACACCATATATTTT. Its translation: CASGQARGNTIYF.

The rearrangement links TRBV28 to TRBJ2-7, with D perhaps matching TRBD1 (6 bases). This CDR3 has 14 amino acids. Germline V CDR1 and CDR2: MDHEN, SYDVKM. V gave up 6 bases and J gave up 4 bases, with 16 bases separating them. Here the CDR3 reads CASSRQVAEYEQYF. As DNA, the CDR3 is TGTGCCAGCAGCCGACAGGTGGCGGAATACGAGCAGTACTTC.

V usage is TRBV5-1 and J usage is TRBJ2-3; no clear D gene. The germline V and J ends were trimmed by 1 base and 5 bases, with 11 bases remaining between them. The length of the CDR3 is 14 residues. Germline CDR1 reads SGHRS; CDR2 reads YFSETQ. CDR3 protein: CASSLRLGEDTQYF. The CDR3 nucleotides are TGCGCCAGCAGCTTGAGGCTAGGAGAAGATACGCAGTATTTT. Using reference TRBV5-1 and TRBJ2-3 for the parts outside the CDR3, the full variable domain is KAGVTQTPRYLIKTRGQQVTLSCSPISGHRSVSWYQQTPGQGLQFLFEYFSETQRNKGNFPGRFSGRQFSNSRSEMNVSTLELGDSALYLCASSLRLGEDTQYFGPGTRLTVL.

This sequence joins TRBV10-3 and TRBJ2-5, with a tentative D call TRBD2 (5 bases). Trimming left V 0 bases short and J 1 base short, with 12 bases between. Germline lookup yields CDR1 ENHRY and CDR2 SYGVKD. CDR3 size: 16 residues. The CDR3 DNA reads TGTGCCATCAGTGAGTCGAAAAATCGGGGCCAAGAGACCCAGTACTTC. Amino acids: CAISESKNRGQETQYF.

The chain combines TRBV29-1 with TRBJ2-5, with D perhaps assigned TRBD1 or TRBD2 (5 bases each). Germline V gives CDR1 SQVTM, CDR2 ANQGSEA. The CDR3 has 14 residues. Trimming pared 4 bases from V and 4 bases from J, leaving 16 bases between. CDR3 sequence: CSVVYGAPGETQYF. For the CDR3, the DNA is TGCAGCGTTGTCTACGGGGCGCCGGGAGAGACCCAGTACTTC.

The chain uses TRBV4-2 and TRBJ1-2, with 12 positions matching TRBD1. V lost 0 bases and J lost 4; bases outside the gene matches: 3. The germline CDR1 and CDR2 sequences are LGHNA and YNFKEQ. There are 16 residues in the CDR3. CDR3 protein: CASSQEGTGGGYGYTF. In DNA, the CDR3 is TGTGCCAGCAGCCAAGAGGGGACAGGGGGCGGCTATGGCTACACCTTC.

CDR3 sequence (DNA): TGTGCCAGCAGCGCCTCCAGGGCAGATACGCAGTATTTT. It encodes CASSASRADTQYF. V gene TRBV2 combines with J gene TRBJ2-3, with D possibly TRBD1 on 5 matching bases. The germline CDR1 and CDR2 sequences are SNHLY and FYNNEI. The CDR3 is made up of 13 amino acids. Between the trimmed V and J ends, which lost 6 bases and 4 bases, there was a span of 11 bases.

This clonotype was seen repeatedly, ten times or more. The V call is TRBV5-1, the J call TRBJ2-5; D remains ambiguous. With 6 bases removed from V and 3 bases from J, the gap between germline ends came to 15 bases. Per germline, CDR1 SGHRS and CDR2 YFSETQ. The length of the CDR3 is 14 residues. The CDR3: CASNSNGLEETQYF. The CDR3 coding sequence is TGCGCCAGCAACAGTAACGGCCTCGAAGAGACCCAGTACTTC.

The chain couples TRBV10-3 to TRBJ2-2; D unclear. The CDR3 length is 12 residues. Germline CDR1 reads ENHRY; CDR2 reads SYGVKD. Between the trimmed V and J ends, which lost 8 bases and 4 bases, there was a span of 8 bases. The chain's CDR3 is CAIGRATGELFF. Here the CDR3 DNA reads TGTGCCATCGGAAGGGCCACCGGGGAGCTGTTTTTT.

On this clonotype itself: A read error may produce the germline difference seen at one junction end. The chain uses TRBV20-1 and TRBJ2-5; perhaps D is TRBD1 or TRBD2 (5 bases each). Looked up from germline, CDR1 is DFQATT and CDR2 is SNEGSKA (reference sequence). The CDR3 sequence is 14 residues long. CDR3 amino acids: CSTRGAEAQETQYF. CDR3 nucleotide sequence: TGCAGTACTAGAGGGGCGGAGGCGCAAGAGACCCAGTACTTC.

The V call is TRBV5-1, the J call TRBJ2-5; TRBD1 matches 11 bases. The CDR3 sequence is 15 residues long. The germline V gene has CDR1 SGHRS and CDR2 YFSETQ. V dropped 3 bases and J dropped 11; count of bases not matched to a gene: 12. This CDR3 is CASSYTGTGGDEQYF. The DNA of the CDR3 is TGCGCCAGCAGCTACACCGGGACAGGGGGGGATGAGCAGTACTTC.

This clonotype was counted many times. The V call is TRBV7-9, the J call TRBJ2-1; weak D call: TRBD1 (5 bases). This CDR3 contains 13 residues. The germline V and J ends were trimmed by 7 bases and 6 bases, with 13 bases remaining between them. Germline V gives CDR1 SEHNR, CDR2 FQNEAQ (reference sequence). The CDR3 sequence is CASKLQGLNEQFF. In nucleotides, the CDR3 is TGTGCCAGCAAGCTTCAGGGTCTCAATGAGCAGTTCTTC.

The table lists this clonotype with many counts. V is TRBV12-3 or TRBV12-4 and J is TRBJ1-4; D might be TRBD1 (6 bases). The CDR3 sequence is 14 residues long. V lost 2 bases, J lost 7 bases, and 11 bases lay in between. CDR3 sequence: CASSLMGGGEKLFF. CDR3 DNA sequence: TGTGCCAGCAGTTTAATGGGGGGCGGTGAAAAACTGTTTTTT.

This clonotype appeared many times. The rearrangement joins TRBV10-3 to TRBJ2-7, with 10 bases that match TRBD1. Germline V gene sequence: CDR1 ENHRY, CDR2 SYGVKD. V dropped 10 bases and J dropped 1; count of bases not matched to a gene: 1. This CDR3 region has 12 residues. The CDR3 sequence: CATGQGSYEQYF. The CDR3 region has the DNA TGTGCCACGGGACAGGGGTCCTACGAGCAGTACTTC.